The TCR beta chain under discussion was sequenced for a study of CD4 T cells in relation to SARS-CoV-2 and coronaviruses (dated by TCRdb to 2020 to 2022). In the study overall: Using patient-derived lymphoblastoid cell lines, the shared crossreactive spike epitopes were mapped to their HLA restriction. The Adaptive Biotechnologies TCR-sequencing kit was used to sequence samples from three pre-COVID donors and the naive versus memory experiments, while other data came from Illumina-based sequencing. A different TCR-beta assay, based on Illumina, was used to sequence expansion assays from other donors in the study. At the level of individual TCR clonotypes, the study evaluated whether memory CD4+ T cells crossreact between the spike proteins of SARS-CoV-2 and those of common cold coronaviruses.

DNA from uncultured naive and memory CD4+ T cells underwent immunoSEQ TCR-beta sequencing at deep resolution. The paper's processing steps were these. Preprocessing removed nonproductive sequences and CDR3s not starting with C, not ending with F or W, or shorter than 7 amino acids. Cultured and uncultured naive and memory CD4+ repertoires were searched for CDR3s previously identified as spike- and CEF-reactive. CDR3 homology was measured as pairwise Levenshtein distance, computed with the stringdist R package after trimming three terminal residues from each end. TCRdb stores this immuneACCESS table with in-frame sequences only. Part of the clones is absent; in the studies checked, under half of the shortfall reflects unresolved V genes, and no reason is known for the rest. V and J calls plus clone size are reproduced from that table; the DNA served to infer D and trimming. This sample has tens of thousands of clones in its table, and 80% to 95% of those were observed once. The ten top clones hold under 0.25% of the sample.

CD4+ T cells from unexposed donors were collected before the COVID-19 pandemic (2011-2018). Naive and memory CD4+ T cells were separated from cryopreserved PBMCs by CD4 enrichment followed by EasySep naive CD4+ T cell enrichment. Leukapheresis product for the unexposed donors was purchased commercially. Ficoll-Paque PLUS gradient centrifugation was used to isolate PBMCs from leukapheresis product or whole blood. PBMCs were either used fresh in the expansion assay or cryopreserved at -140 degrees C. The QIAamp Micro DNA Kit was used to extract genomic DNA from the CD4+ T cells. V loses 8 bases at its end and J loses 3 bases; junction bases beyond the gene matches: 13. Inclusive of the bounding cysteine and phenylalanine, the CDR3 is 18 residues long. The retained sequence is limited to the CDR3, 54 bases, with the frame set at the first base. Via the germline V gene, CDR1 is MDHEN and CDR2 SYDVKM. Overall study outcomes, separate from this receptor: Naive versus memory sequencing indicated that memory recall responses, rather than primary responses primed during culture, are detected by the assay. Significantly weaker SARS-CoV-2-driven expansion was shown by crossreactive clones than by monoreactive clones, consistent with antigenic imprinting. The study was limited by small numbers of patients and tested TCRs. In about two thirds of donors, memory CD4+ clonotypes turned up that crossrecognized SARS-CoV-2 and at least one common cold coronavirus spike. No donor contributed both pre-pandemic and post-infection samples, which limited tracing the source of pre-existing responses. Because the crossreactivity analysis focused on spike protein, crossreactivity against other viral proteins was not assessed.

Turning to this clone: The target of this receptor is not known. No much larger clonotype is one base removed from it; base qualities were not supplied.

The chain employs TRBV28 and TRBJ2-6, and TRBD1 matches 10 of the central bases. This sequence was found in a human donor in good health. Sequenced input: naive CD4+ T cells from PBMCs. Taken with the paper, the label for cell subset or site translates to: naive CD4+ T cells isolated by negative enrichment. CDR3 sequence: CASQVRGQGVVGANVLTF. The DNA sequence is TGTGCCAGCCAAGTTAGAGGACAGGGGGTTGTTGGGGCCAACGTCCTGACTTTC.